The TCR beta chain described here comes from a study of cytomegalovirus exposure and HLA in healthy donors. The PCR ran on 60 Vbeta and 13 Jbeta primers. Here immunoSEQ multiplex PCR was the method, and the copy in TCRdb shows in-frame clones only, minus some. Counted here are 80,000 or so clones, around 60% occurring once; the ten biggest clones make up around 6%. The CDR3 totals 15 residues. Germline V gives CDR1 SEHNR, CDR2 FQNEAQ (reference sequence). V gave up 5 bases and J gave up 5 bases; unmatched junction bases: 8. The sequence was obtained from a man aged 25 to 40 in good health and CMV-seropositive. The chain uses TRBV7-9 and TRBJ2-2, with 7 nucleotides matching TRBD1. Sequencing was done on a sample of PBMCs. The CDR3 protein is CASSPAGGWTGELFF. In nucleotides, the CDR3 is TGTGCCAGCAGCCCCGCAGGGGGATGGACCGGGGAGCTGTTTTTT.